A selection of T cell receptor beta chains follows, all from one sample in a study of shared clonotypes between healthy human individuals. The protocol was immunoSEQ multiplex PCR, while the TCRdb copy is restricted to in-frame clones and leaves out a portion. The sample gives around 600,000 clones, roughly 98% of which show up once; 0.3% is in the top ten. What was sequenced was naive CD8+ T cells sorted from blood. These receptors all come from a young man in good health. Each CDR3 is given without its conserved first and last residue.

J gene: TRBJ2-3; V gene: TRBV7-3; CDR3 protein: ASSLTPPRARRGTDTQY
J gene: TRBJ2-1; V gene: TRBV4-1; CDR3 protein: ASSQAGLAGPSYNEQF
J gene: TRBJ2-7; V gene: TRBV2; CDR3 protein: ASPDLSSYEQY
J gene: TRBJ2-7; V gene: TRBV5-6; CDR3 protein: ASSSTGNTYEQY
J gene: TRBJ2-7; V gene: TRBV29-1; CDR3 protein: SVLGRNNPEQY
J gene: TRBJ1-1; V gene: TRBV7-9; CDR3 protein: ASSVRPEAF
J gene: TRBJ2-7; V gene: TRBV7-8; CDR3 protein: ASSLEGTGGYEQY
J gene: TRBJ2-2; V gene: TRBV9; CDR3 protein: ASSVERGTGELF
J gene: TRBJ1-5; V gene: TRBV5-1; CDR3 protein: ASSPGTGRQPQH
J gene: TRBJ2-2; V gene: TRBV14; CDR3 protein: ASSPRVNTGELF
J gene: TRBJ2-7; V gene: TRBV4-1; CDR3 protein: ASSQNGVSYEQY
J gene: TRBJ2-5; V gene: TRBV18; CDR3 protein: ASSPSQTSGETQY
J gene: TRBJ1-1; V gene: TRBV7-8; CDR3 protein: ASSLRLNTEAF
J gene: TRBJ2-1; V gene: TRBV5-1; CDR3 protein: ASSQGLAGVNEQF
J gene: TRBJ2-1; V gene: TRBV5-8; CDR3 protein: ASRSRGGHLPIEQF
J gene: TRBJ2-7; V gene: TRBV7-9; CDR3 protein: ASSSELTSGSDEQY
J gene: TRBJ2-3; V gene: TRBV9; CDR3 protein: ASSVVPDTQY
J gene: TRBJ2-7; V gene: TRBV19; CDR3 protein: ATTSGTGGYEQY
J gene: TRBJ2-5; V gene: TRBV5-1; CDR3 protein: ASSLPGPRKTQY
J gene: TRBJ2-1; V gene: TRBV13; CDR3 protein: ASSLSVLTHNEQF
J gene: TRBJ2-5; V gene: TRBV6-5; CDR3 protein: ASSYSDPTKTQY
J gene: TRBJ2-7; V gene: TRBV28; CDR3 protein: ASREALAPSYEQY
J gene: TRBJ2-7; V gene: TRBV27; CDR3 protein: AGRQSTGFSYEQY
J gene: TRBJ2-3; V gene: TRBV13; CDR3 protein: ASSVGLAGGTDTQY
J gene: TRBJ2-5; V gene: TRBV30; CDR3 protein: AWDRIETQY
J gene: TRBJ2-3; V gene: TRBV27; CDR3 protein: ASSFLTSESTDTQY
J gene: TRBJ2-7; V gene: TRBV19; CDR3 protein: ASSWTSGTYEQY
J gene: TRBJ2-7; V gene: TRBV7-9; CDR3 protein: ASSLGDPLAYEQY
J gene: TRBJ2-7; V gene: TRBV7-9; CDR3 protein: ASSLDPFEQY
J gene: TRBJ1-1; V gene: TRBV11-2; CDR3 protein: ASSLEQGQFNTEAF
J gene: TRBJ2-1; V gene: TRBV7-9; CDR3 protein: ASSPTSGSPYNEQF
J gene: TRBJ2-1; V gene: TRBV27; CDR3 protein: ASNISPRGTNEQF
J gene: TRBJ1-1; V gene: TRBV5-1; CDR3 protein: ASSLMNTEAF
J gene: TRBJ2-7; V gene: TRBV5-6; CDR3 protein: ASSPMPGQGYEQY
J gene: TRBJ1-1; V gene: TRBV27; CDR3 protein: ASSERGGGTEAF
J gene: TRBJ2-1; V gene: TRBV29-1; CDR3 protein: SVLSLGYEQF
J gene: TRBJ2-1; V gene: TRBV4-3; CDR3 protein: ASSQSTYNEQF
J gene: TRBJ2-1; V gene: TRBV2; CDR3 protein: ASRTGTHNEQF
J gene: TRBJ2-1; V gene: TRBV27; CDR3 protein: ASSFLGGRARDEQF
J gene: TRBJ1-5; V gene: TRBV19; CDR3 protein: ASSIDLGVNQPQH
J gene: TRBJ1-2; V gene: TRBV28; CDR3 protein: ASEGSSNYGYT
J gene: TRBJ1-2; V gene: TRBV7-9; CDR3 protein: ASEGAGADGYT
J gene: TRBJ1-5; V gene: TRBV6-1; CDR3 protein: ASSEDRGEPQH
J gene: TRBJ2-5; V gene: TRBV14; CDR3 protein: ASSQEYIRQETQY
J gene: TRBJ2-1; V gene: TRBV18; CDR3 protein: ASPLGNEQF